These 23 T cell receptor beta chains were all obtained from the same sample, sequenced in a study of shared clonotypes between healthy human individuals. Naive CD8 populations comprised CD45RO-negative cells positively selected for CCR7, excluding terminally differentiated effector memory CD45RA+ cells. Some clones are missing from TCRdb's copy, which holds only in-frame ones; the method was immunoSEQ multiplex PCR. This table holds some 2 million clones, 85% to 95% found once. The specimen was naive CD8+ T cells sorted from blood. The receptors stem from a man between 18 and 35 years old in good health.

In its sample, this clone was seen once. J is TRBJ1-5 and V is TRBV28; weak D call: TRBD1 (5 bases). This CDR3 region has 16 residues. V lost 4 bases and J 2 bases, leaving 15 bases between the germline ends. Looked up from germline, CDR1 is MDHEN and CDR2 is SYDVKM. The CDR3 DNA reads TGTGCCAGCAGTTCTCCAGGGAGTCTAGGCAATCAGCCCCAGCATTTT. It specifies CASSSPGSLGNQPQHF.

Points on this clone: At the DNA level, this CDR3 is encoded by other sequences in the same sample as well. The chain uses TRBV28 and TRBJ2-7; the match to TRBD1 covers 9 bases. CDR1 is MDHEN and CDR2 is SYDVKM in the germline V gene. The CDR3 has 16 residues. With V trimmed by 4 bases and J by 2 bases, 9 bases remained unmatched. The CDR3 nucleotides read TGTGCCAGCAGTTACCCGGGACAGGGAGTTACCTACGAGCAGTACTTC. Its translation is CASSYPGQGVTYEQYF.

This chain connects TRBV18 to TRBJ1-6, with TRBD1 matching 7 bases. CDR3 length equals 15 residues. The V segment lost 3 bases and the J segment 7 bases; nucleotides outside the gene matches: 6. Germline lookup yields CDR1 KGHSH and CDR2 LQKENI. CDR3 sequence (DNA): TGTGCCAGCTCACCTACGGGACAGCAAAATTCACCCCTCCACTTT. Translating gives CASSPTGQQNSPLHF.

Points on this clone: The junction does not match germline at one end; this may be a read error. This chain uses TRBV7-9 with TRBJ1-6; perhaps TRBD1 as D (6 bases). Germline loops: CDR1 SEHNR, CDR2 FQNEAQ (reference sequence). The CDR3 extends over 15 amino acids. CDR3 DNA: TGTGCCAGCAGCTTGGGGGCAGTGGGGCATTCGCCCCTCCACTTT. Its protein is CASSLGAVGHSPLHF.

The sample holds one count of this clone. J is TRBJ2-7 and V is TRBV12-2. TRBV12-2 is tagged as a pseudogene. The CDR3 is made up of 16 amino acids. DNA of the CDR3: TGTGCAAGTCGCTTAGATAATAGGGATTTCCTATACGAGCAGTACTTC. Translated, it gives CASRLDNRDFLYEQYF.

Written as DNA, the CDR3 is TGTGCCAGCAGAACCGGGACTAGCGTACACGAGCAGTACTTC. It translates to CASRTGTSVHEQYF. This rearrangement joins TRBV2 to TRBJ2-7; 10 bases fit TRBD2. The CDR3 covers 14 residues. The germline CDR1 and CDR2 sequences are SNHLY and FYNNEI. J lost 5 bases, V lost 6 bases, and 7 bases had no gene match.

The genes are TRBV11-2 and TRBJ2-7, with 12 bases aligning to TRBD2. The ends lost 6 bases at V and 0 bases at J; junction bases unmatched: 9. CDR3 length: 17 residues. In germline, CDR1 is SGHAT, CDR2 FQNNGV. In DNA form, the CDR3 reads TGTGCCAGCAGAATTGGGCTAGCGGGGGGGATCTCCTACGAGCAGTACTTC. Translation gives CASRIGLAGGISYEQYF.

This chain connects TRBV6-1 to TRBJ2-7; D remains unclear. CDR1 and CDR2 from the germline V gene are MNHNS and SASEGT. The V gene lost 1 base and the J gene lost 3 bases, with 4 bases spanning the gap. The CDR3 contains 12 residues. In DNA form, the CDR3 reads TGTGCCAGCAGTGAAGAGTACTACGAGCAGTACTTC. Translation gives CASSEEYYEQYF.

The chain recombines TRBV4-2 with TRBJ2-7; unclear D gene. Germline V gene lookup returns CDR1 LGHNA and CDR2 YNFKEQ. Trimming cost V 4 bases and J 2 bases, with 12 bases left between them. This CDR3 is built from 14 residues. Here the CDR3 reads CASSLGGATYEQYF. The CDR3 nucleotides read TGTGCCAGCAGCCTCGGTGGAGCGACCTACGAGCAGTACTTC.

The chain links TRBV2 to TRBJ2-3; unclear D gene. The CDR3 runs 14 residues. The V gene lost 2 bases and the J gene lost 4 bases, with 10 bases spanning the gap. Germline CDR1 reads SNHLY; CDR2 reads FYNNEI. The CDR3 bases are TGTGCCAGCAGTGAATTTTCGGCCGCAGATACGCAGTATTTT. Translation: CASSEFSAADTQYF.

The CDR3 DNA sequence: TGTGCCAGCAGTGCGTTTCTCAGGGGTACAGATACGCAGTATTTT. Protein sequence: CASSAFLRGTDTQYF. This chain connects TRBV6-1 to TRBJ2-3; tentative D call: TRBD1 (6 bases). Germline V gives CDR1 MNHNS, CDR2 SASEGT. Trimming cost V 4 bases and J 3 bases, with 14 bases left between them. CDR3 length equals 15 residues.

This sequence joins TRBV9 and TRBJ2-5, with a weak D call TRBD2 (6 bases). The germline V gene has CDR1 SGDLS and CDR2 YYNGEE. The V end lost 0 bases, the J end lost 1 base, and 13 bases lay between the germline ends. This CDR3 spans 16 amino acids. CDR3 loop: CASSVGEGGIQETQYF. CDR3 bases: TGTGCCAGCAGCGTAGGAGAAGGAGGGATCCAAGAGACCCAGTACTTC.

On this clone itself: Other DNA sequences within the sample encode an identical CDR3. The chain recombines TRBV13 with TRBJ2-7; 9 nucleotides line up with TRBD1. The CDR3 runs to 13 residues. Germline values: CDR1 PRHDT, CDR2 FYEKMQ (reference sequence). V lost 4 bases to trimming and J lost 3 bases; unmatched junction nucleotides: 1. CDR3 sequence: CASSSGQGYEQYF. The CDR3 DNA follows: TGTGCCAGCAGCTCGGGACAGGGCTACGAGCAGTACTTC.

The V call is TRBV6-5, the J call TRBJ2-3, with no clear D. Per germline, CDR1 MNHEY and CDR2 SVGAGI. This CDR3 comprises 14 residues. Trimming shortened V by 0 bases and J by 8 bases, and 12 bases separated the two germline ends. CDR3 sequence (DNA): TGTGCCAGCAGTTACTCGATGGCCCGAGCTACGCAGTATTTT. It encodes CASSYSMARATQYF.

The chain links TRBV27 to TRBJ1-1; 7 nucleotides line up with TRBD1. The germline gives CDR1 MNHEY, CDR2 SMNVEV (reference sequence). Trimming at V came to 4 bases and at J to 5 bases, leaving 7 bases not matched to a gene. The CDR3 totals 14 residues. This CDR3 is CASSSTGFWTEAFF. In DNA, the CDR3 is TGTGCCAGCAGTTCGACAGGGTTCTGGACTGAAGCTTTCTTT.

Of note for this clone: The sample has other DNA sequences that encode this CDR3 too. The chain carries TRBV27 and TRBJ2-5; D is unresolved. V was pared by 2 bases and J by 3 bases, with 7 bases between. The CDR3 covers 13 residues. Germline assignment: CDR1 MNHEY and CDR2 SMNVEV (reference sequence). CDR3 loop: CASSLGSKETQYF. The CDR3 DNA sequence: TGTGCCAGCAGTTTAGGATCAAAAGAGACCCAGTACTTC.

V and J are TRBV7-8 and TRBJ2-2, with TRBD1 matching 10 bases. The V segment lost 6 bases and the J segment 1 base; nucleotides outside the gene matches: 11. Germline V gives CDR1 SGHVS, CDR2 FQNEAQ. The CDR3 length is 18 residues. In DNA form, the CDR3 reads TGTGCCAGCAGTACCTTAAACCGGGACAGGGGGAACACCGGGGAGCTGTTTTTT. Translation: CASSTLNRDRGNTGELFF.

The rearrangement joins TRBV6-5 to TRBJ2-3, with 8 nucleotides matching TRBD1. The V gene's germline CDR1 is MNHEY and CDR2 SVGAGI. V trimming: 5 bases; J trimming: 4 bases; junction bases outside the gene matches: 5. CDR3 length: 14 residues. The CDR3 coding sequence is TGTGCCAGCAGTCAGACAGGGGAGGCAGATACGCAGTATTTT. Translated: CASSQTGEADTQYF.

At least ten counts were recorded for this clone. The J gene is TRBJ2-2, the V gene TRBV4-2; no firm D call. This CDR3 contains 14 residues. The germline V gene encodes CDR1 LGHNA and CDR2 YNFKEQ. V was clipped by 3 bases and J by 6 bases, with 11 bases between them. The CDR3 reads CASSHVLGPGELFF. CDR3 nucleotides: TGTGCCAGCAGCCATGTTCTAGGGCCCGGGGAGCTGTTTTTT.

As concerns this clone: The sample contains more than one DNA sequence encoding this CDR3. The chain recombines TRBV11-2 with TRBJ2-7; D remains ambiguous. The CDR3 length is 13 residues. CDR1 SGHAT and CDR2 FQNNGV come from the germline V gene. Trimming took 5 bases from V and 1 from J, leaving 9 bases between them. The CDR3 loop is CASSLGSSYEQYF. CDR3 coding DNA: TGTGCCAGCAGCCTCGGGTCGTCCTACGAGCAGTACTTC.

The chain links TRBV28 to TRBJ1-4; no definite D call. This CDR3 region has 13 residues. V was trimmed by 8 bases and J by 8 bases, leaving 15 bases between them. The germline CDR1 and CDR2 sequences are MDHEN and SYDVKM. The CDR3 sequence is CASSRRYQEKLFF. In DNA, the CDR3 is TGTGCCAGCTCACGGCGATATCAGGAAAAACTGTTTTTT.

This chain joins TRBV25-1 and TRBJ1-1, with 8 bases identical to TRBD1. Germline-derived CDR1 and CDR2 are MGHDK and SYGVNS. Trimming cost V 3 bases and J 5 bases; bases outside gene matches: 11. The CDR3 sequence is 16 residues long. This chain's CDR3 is CASSDPSGGEGTEAFF. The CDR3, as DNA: TGTGCCAGCAGTGATCCTTCAGGGGGCGAGGGAACTGAAGCTTTCTTT.

The CDR3: CASSGAGEAYEQYF. The CDR3 nucleotides read TGTGCCAGCAGTGGAGCGGGAGAGGCCTACGAGCAGTACTTC. The rearrangement joins TRBV28 to TRBJ2-7; 8 bases are shared with TRBD2. The CDR3 has 14 amino acids. CDR1 is MDHEN, CDR2 SYDVKM, per germline. V trimming: 5 bases; J trimming: 2 bases; junction bases outside the gene matches: 5.